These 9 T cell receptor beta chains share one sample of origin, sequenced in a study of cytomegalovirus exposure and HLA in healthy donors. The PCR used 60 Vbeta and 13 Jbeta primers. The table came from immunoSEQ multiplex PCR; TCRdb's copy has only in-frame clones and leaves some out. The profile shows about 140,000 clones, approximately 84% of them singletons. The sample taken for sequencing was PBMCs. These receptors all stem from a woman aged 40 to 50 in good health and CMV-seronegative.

The CDR3 nucleotides are TGTGCCAGCAGCGTAGCGAGCGGCACTTTTGGAGAGACCCAGTACTTC. Protein sequence: CASSVASGTFGETQYF. The gene calls are TRBV9 and TRBJ2-5, with D perhaps TRBD2 (5 bases). The CDR3 contains 16 residues. V dropped 0 bases and J dropped 4 bases, with 16 bases sitting between them. Germline V gives CDR1 SGDLS, CDR2 YYNGEE.

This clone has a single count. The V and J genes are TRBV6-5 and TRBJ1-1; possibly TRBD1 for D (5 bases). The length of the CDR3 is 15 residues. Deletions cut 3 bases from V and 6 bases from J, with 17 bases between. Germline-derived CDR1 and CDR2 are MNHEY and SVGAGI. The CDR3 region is CASSYEVGAPPEAFF. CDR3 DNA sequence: TGTGCCAGCAGTTATGAGGTAGGGGCCCCCCCTGAAGCTTTCTTT.

The CDR3 is CASSPTGGAGEQYF. In DNA form, the CDR3 reads TGTGCCAGCTCACCAACCGGGGGGGCGGGCGAGCAGTACTTC. The rearrangement joins TRBV18 to TRBJ2-7; 8 nucleotides agree with TRBD2. CDR3 length: 14 residues. V was clipped by 2 bases and J by 6 bases; unmatched bases: 6. Per the germline V gene, CDR1 is KGHSH and CDR2 is LQKENI.

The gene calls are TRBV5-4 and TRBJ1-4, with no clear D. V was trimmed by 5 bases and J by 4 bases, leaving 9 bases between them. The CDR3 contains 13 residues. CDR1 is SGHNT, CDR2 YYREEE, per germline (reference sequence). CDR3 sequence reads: CASRTHLNEKLFF. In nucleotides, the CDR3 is TGTGCCAGCAGGACTCACCTTAATGAAAAACTGTTTTTT.

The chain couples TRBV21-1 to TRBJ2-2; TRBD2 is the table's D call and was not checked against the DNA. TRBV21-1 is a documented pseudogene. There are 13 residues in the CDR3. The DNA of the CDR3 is TGTGCCGGGCTCGCGGGAATCACCGGGGAGCTGTTTTTT. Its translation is CAGLAGITGELFF.

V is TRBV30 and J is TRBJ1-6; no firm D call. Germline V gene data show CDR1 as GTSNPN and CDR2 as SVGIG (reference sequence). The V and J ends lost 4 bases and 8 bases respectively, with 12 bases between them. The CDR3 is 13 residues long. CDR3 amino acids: CAWIGVRDSPLHF. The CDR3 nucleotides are TGTGCCTGGATCGGGGTCAGAGATTCACCCCTCCACTTT.

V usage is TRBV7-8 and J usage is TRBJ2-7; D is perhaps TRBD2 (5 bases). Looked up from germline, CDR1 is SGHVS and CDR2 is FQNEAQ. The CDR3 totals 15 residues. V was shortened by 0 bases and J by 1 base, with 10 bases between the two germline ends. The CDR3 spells CASSLARTGSYEQYF. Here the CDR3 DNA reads TGTGCCAGCAGCTTAGCGCGTACGGGATCCTACGAGCAGTACTTC.

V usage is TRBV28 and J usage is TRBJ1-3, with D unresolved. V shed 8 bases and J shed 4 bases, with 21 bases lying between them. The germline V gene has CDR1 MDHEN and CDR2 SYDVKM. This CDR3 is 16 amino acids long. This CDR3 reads CASSPPTGFGGNTIYF. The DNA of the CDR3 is TGTGCCAGCTCACCTCCCACGGGGTTTGGGGGAAACACCATATATTTT. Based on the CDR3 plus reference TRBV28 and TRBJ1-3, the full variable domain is DVKVTQSSRYLVKRTGEKVFLECVQDMDHENMFWYRQDPGLGLRLIYFSYDVKMKEKGDIPEGYSVSREKKERFSLILESASTNQTSMYLCASSPPTGFGGNTIYFGEGSWLTVV.

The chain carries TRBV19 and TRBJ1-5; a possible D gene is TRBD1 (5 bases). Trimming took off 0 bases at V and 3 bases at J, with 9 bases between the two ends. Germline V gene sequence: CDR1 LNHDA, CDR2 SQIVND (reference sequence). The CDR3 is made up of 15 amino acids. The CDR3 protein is CASSIEYRPNQPQHF. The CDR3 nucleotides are TGTGCCAGTAGTATAGAGTACAGGCCCAATCAGCCCCAGCATTTT.